The 11 T cell receptor beta chains below all came from one sample that was sequenced in a study of shared clonotypes between healthy human individuals. Profiling relied on immunoSEQ multiplex PCR, and the TCRdb table lists in-frame clones only, not all of them. Of about 600,000 clones listed, around 80% are singletons. Source material: PBMCs. The receptors derive from a middle-aged woman in good health. Some clones in this sample may be carry-over from other donors' samples.

This rearrangement joins TRBV5-1 to TRBJ2-7; possibly TRBD1 for D (5 bases). V lost 0 bases and J lost 2, with 9 bases in between. This CDR3 spans 14 amino acids. Germline V gene lookup returns CDR1 SGHRS and CDR2 YFSETQ. This CDR3 is CASSLVGPAYEQYF. The CDR3 DNA follows: TGCGCCAGCAGCTTGGTGGGGCCAGCCTACGAGCAGTACTTC.

J is TRBJ1-5 and V is TRBV6-4; a weak D match, TRBD1 (6 bases). Trimming removed 2 bases at V and 1 base at J, with 21 bases between. This CDR3 region has 19 residues. Germline CDR1 is MRHNA and CDR2 is SNTAGT. In nucleotides, the CDR3 is TGTGCCAGCAGTGACCCGTCAGGGGAGGGCACTCGAAGCAATCAGCCCCAGCATTTT. Translating gives CASSDPSGEGTRSNQPQHF.

This chain connects TRBV5-8 to TRBJ2-1, with a weak D call TRBD1 (5 bases). V gave up 0 bases and J gave up 9 bases, with 10 bases separating them. The CDR3 is 13 amino acids. Germline CDR1 SGHTS, CDR2 YDEGEE. The CDR3 protein is CASSLASRAEQFF. The CDR3 nucleotides are TGTGCCAGCAGCTTGGCCTCCAGGGCTGAGCAGTTCTTC. Combining the CDR3 with reference TRBV5-8 and TRBJ2-1 gives the whole variable domain EAGVTQSPTHLIKTRGQQATLRCSPISGHTSVYWYQQALGLGLQFLLWYDEGEERNRGNFPPRFSGRQFPNYSSELNVNALELEDSALYLCASSLASRAEQFFGPGTRLTVL.

The V and J genes are TRBV10-3 and TRBJ1-2; D remains unclear. CDR1 is ENHRY, CDR2 SYGVKD, per germline. Trimming took 6 bases from V and 5 from J, leaving 13 bases between them. The CDR3 covers 13 residues. Here the CDR3 reads CAIRDPGDYGYTF. CDR3 coding DNA: TGTGCCATCAGGGATCCAGGTGATTATGGCTACACCTTC.

V and J are TRBV5-6 and TRBJ1-2, with D unresolved. V lost 0 bases, J lost 0 bases, and 6 bases lay in between. Germline loops: CDR1 SGHDT, CDR2 YYEEEE. The CDR3 consists of 14 residues. CDR3 DNA sequence: TGTGCCAGCAGCTTGGGTCTTCCTAACTATGGCTACACCTTC. Translating gives CASSLGLPNYGYTF.

The chain couples TRBV25-1 to TRBJ2-4; D might be TRBD1 or TRBD2, each matching 5 bases. The V gene's germline CDR1 is MGHDK and CDR2 SYGVNS. The germline V and J ends were trimmed by 1 base and 8 bases, with 15 bases remaining between them. The CDR3 extends over 15 amino acids. CDR3 coding DNA: TGTGCCAGCAGTGAATTCGGGGCAGGGCGGGACATTCAGTACTTC. It encodes CASSEFGAGRDIQYF.

The gene calls are TRBV6-5 and TRBJ2-5; 9 bases map to TRBD1. The CDR3 length is 14 residues. CDR1 and CDR2 (germline): MNHEY, SVGAGI. The trim removed 1 base at V and 4 bases at J, leaving 1 base unmatched. The CDR3 reads CASSYYRGRETQYF. The CDR3, as DNA: TGTGCCAGCAGTTACTACAGGGGGCGAGAGACCCAGTACTTC.

This chain connects TRBV15 to TRBJ2-6; 7 bases line up with TRBD2. Germline lookup yields CDR1 LNHNV and CDR2 YYDKDF (reference sequence). The length of the CDR3 is 15 residues. Trimming cost V 3 bases and J 2 bases; bases outside gene matches: 1. The CDR3 spells CATSRGGTGANVLTF. The CDR3 nucleotides read TGTGCCACCAGCAGGGGAGGGACTGGGGCCAACGTCCTGACTTTC. Complete variable domain (other parts from reference TRBV15 and TRBJ2-6): DAMVIQNPRYQVTQFGKPVTLSCSQTLNHNVMYWYQQKSSQAPKLLFHYYDKDFNNEADTPDNFQSRRPNTSFCFLDIRSPGLGDTAMYLCATSRGGTGANVLTFGAGSRLTVL.

This chain links TRBV15 with TRBJ2-1; D is unclear. The germline CDR1 and CDR2 sequences are LNHNV and YYDKDF (reference sequence). The length of the CDR3 is 18 residues. The V end was cut by 0 bases, the J end by 1 base, with 16 bases between. CDR3 residues: CATSRDLLTPESYNEQFF. In nucleotides, the CDR3 is TGTGCCACCAGCAGAGATCTCCTGACCCCAGAGTCCTACAATGAGCAGTTCTTC.

The chain recombines TRBV18 with TRBJ2-7, with 7 bases identical to TRBD1. Germline assignment: CDR1 KGHSH and CDR2 LQKENI. The trim removed 5 bases at V and 5 bases at J, leaving 6 bases unmatched. CDR3 length: 13 amino acids. The CDR3 here is CASSYEQGHEQYF. As DNA, the CDR3 is TGTGCCAGCTCATACGAACAGGGGCACGAGCAGTACTTC.

The genes are TRBV5-1 and TRBJ1-2; 9 bases are shared with TRBD1. V was clipped by 5 bases and J by 2 bases; unmatched bases: 7. The V gene's germline CDR1 is SGHRS and CDR2 YFSETQ. The CDR3 has 15 residues. CDR3 DNA: TGCGCCAGCAGACCCAAGGGACAGGGCAACTATGGCTACACCTTC. It is translated as CASRPKGQGNYGYTF.